Included here is one T cell receptor (beta chain) sequence, with context. The use of a sample-barcoded 5' primer and a J-beta primer mix characterized a second PCR of 7 to 11 cycles. A single record per CDR3 protein comes from TCRdb applying MiXCR to the 5' RACE reads. The data contain 790,000 or so distinct CDR3 sequences, more than 50% of them singletons. The source of the sample is a study of blood T cells in healthy people across ages. Trimming left V 4 bases short and J 4 bases short, with 14 bases between. CDR1 is SGDLS, CDR2 YYNGEE, per germline. The CDR3 is 14 residues long. The source material was blood. The TCR comes from a man aged 35 to 55 in good health. This sequence joins TRBV9 and TRBJ2-5; no clear D. The DNA for the CDR3 is TGTGCCAGCAGCCCCAACCTCTTCCGAGAGACCCAGTACTTC. Protein sequence: CASSPNLFRETQYF.